This TCR beta chain was captured in a study of blood T cell repertoires in COVID-19. Study at large: Some COVID-19 samples were acute and others convalescent; all came from the United States, Italy and Spain. PBMCs, B-cell-depleted T cells, or T cells were the source of the cDNA or gDNA that made up the material.

This clone was detected only once. Sequencing used immunoSEQ multiplex PCR; TCRdb keeps in-frame clones, though not all of them. The sample contains 130,000 to 150,000 clones, around 84% of which appear only once. With 0 bases clipped from V and 5 bases from J, the junction kept 7 bases outside the gene matches. The CDR3 is 17 residues long. Germline values: CDR1 PRHDT, CDR2 FYEKMQ (reference sequence). The chain uses TRBV13 and TRBJ1-4; TRBD1 agrees at 9 bases. This clonotype was sampled from a human donor with acute or convalescent COVID-19. The donor label of this sample is uncertain. Material for sequencing was peripheral blood. The chain's CDR3 is CASSLGFGTGPNEKLFF. The CDR3 DNA sequence: TGTGCCAGCAGCTTAGGCTTTGGGACAGGGCCGAATGAAAAACTGTTTTTT.